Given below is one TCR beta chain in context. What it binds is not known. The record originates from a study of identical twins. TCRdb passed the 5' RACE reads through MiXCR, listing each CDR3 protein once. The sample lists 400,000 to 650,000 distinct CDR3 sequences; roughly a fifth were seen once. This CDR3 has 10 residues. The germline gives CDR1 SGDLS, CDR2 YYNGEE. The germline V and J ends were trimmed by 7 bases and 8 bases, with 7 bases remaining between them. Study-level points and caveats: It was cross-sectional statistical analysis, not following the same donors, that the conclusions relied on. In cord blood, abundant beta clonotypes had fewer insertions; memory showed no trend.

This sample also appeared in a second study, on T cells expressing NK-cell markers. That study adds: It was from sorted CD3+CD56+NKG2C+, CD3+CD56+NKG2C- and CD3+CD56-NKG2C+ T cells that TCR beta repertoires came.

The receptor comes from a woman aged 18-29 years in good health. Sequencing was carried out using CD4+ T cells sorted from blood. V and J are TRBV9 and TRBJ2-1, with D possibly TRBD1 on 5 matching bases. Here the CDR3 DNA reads TGTGCCAGCGTAGGGGATGAGCAGTTCTTC. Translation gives CASVGDEQFF. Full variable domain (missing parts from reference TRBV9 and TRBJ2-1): DSGVTQTPKHLITATGQRVTLRCSPRSGDLSVYWYQQSLDQGLQFLIQYYNGEERAKGNILERFSAQQFPDLHSELNLSSLELGDSALYFCASVGDEQFFGPGTRLTVL.